This entry is about one TCR beta chain. The source of the sample is a study of T cells in Graves' hyperthyroidism and ophthalmopathy. Amplified regions were TCR beta CDR3 sequences from RNA transcripts. TCR CDR3 regions were first amplified by RT-PCR with HTBI primers. From the multiplex PCR reads, TCRdb called clonotypes with MiXCR, one entry per CDR3 protein. The top ten clones hold roughly 7.7% of a sample with 500,000 to 600,000 distinct CDR3 sequences, more than 45% of them seen once. This TCR was sampled from a woman aged 18 to 35 with Graves' hyperthyroidism. The sequenced sample consisted of peripheral blood or thyroid tissue (not recorded which).

CDR3 in DNA: TGCACTGGGGGAGGGAGCACTGAAGCTTTCTTT. Its translation: CTGGGSTEAFF. The chain links TRBV29-1 to TRBJ1-1; D perhaps matches TRBD1 (5 bases). Germline CDR1 SQVTM, CDR2 ANQGSEA. CDR3 length: 11 residues.